These 9 T cell receptor beta chains were all obtained from the same sample, sequenced in a study of T cell changes during pregnancy in multiple sclerosis. Clones were read by immunoSEQ multiplex PCR, and TCRdb kept only the in-frame ones, dropping some. The sample includes roughly 22,000 clones, approximately 89% of them seen just once. Sequencing was performed on CD4+ T cells from peripheral blood mononuclear cells, taken after pregnancy. All receptors derive from a female donor in good health, enrolled as a control in a pregnancy study.

This clone is a singleton in its sample. The V gene is TRBV30, the J gene TRBJ2-5, with TRBD2 matching over 7 bases. Germline V gene lookup returns CDR1 GTSNPN and CDR2 SVGIG (reference sequence). After removal of 2 bases from V and 5 bases from J, the junction contained 8 bases not matched to a gene. This CDR3 is built from 14 residues. Here the CDR3 reads CAWSRAGVGETQYF. In DNA, the CDR3 is TGTGCCTGGAGTAGGGCGGGAGTAGGTGAGACCCAGTACTTC.

The V gene is TRBV7-3, the J gene TRBJ2-5; D possibly corresponds to TRBD2 (6 bases). The CDR3 contains 13 residues. Between the trimmed V and J ends, which lost 5 bases and 2 bases, there was a span of 9 bases. Germline V gives CDR1 SGHTA, CDR2 FQGTGA. The CDR3 nucleotides are TGTGCCAGCAGCCTGAGCGGGCAAGAGACCCAGTACTTC. It translates to CASSLSGQETQYF.

This clone was recorded only once. The genes are TRBV9 and TRBJ2-2; weak D call: TRBD1 (5 bases). Trimming cost V 4 bases and J 1 base, with 11 bases left between them. Looked up from germline, CDR1 is SGDLS and CDR2 is YYNGEE. The CDR3 is 15 amino acids. CDR3 protein: CASSPLDRNTGELFF. The CDR3 DNA reads TGTGCCAGCAGCCCCTTAGACAGGAACACCGGGGAGCTGTTTTTT.

The rearrangement uses TRBV23-1 and TRBJ2-7; perhaps TRBD1 as D (6 bases). TRBV23-1 is an open reading frame, and its role is uncertain. The germline V and J ends were trimmed by 11 bases and 5 bases, with 16 bases remaining between them. There are 12 residues in the CDR3. CDR3 coding DNA: TGCGCCCACCAGGGCAGGGGCAACGAGCAGTACTTC. Translated, it gives CAHQGRGNEQYF.

V and J are TRBV7-2 and TRBJ2-1; a weak D match, TRBD1 (5 bases). CDR1 and CDR2 from the germline V gene are SGHTA and FQGNSA. With 4 bases removed from V and 0 bases from J, the gap between germline ends came to 16 bases. This CDR3 has 17 residues. Written as DNA, the CDR3 is TGTGCCAGCAGCTCAGCCGGGTGGGGCAGCTCCTACAATGAGCAGTTCTTC. Protein: CASSSAGWGSSYNEQFF.

The chain combines TRBV30 with TRBJ1-5; 7 nucleotides align to TRBD1. J lost 4 bases, V lost 4 bases, and 10 bases had no gene match. CDR1 and CDR2 (germline): GTSNPN, SVGIG (reference sequence). The CDR3 spans 15 residues. CDR3 in amino acids: CAWTKTGKTNQPQHF. CDR3 DNA: TGTGCCTGGACCAAGACAGGGAAGACAAATCAGCCCCAGCATTTT.

V usage is TRBV7-2 and J usage is TRBJ2-7; D is possibly TRBD2 (6 bases). Trimming took 5 bases from V and 7 from J, leaving 9 bases between them. CDR1 and CDR2 from the germline V gene are SGHTA and FQGNSA. The CDR3 contains 11 residues. CDR3 in amino acids: CASSAGGEQYF. In DNA form, the CDR3 reads TGTGCCAGCAGCGCTGGGGGGGAGCAGTACTTC.

The chain couples TRBV7-3 to TRBJ1-1, with D perhaps matching TRBD1 (6 bases). V was shortened by 5 bases and J by 0 bases, with 10 bases between the two germline ends. The CDR3 has 14 residues. Germline lookup yields CDR1 SGHTA and CDR2 FQGTGA. The CDR3 region has the DNA TGTGCCAGCAGCCCAGGGGATATGAACACTGAAGCTTTCTTT. Encoded protein: CASSPGDMNTEAFF.

The genes are TRBV5-1 and TRBJ2-7; D perhaps matches TRBD1 (5 bases). V shed 0 bases and J shed 6 bases, with 19 bases lying between them. Germline V gives CDR1 SGHRS, CDR2 YFSETQ. The CDR3 is 16 amino acids. The CDR3 region has the DNA TGCGCCAGCAGCTTGGCCCCCGGCAGGGATGGGCGCGAGCAGTACTTC. Translating gives CASSLAPGRDGREQYF.